This TCR beta chain appears in the sequencing data of a study of blood T cell repertoires in COVID-19. CDR1 is MRHNA, CDR2 SNTAGT, per germline. J lost 1 base, V lost 3 bases, and 4 bases had no gene match. This CDR3 spans 15 amino acids. Assay: immunoSEQ multiplex PCR; the TCRdb copy retains only in-frame clones and omits some. The repertoire holds more than 75,000 clones, with 80% to 90% as singletons. V is TRBV6-4 and J is TRBJ1-1, with 8 bases lining up with TRBD1. Sequences were obtained from peripheral blood. This clonotype originated in a man aged 80 or over with active or convalescent COVID-19. The CDR3 loop is CASSETGGTNTEAFF. The DNA for the CDR3 is TGTGCCAGCAGTGAAACAGGGGGAACGAACACTGAAGCTTTCTTT.